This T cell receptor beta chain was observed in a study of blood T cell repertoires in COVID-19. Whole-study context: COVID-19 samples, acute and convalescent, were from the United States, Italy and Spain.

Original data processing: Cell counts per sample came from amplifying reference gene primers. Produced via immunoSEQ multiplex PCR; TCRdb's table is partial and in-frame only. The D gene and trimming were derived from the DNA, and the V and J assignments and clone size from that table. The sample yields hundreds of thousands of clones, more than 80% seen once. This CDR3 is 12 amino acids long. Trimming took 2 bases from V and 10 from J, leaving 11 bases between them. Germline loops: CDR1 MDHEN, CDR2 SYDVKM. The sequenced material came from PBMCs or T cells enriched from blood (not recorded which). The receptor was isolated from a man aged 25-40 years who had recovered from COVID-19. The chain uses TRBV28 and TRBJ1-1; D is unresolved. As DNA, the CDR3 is TGTGCCAGCAGTTTACTGCCCAGAGGAGCTTTCTTT. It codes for CASSLLPRGAFF.